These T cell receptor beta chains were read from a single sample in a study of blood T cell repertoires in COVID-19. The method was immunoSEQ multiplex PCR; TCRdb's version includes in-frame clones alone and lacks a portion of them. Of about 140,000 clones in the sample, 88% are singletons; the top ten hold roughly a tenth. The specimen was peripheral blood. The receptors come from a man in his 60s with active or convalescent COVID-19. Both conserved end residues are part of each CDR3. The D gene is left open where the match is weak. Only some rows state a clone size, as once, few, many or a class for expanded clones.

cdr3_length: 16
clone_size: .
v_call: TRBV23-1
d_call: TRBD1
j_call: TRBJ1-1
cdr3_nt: TGCGCCAGCATCACACACAGGGGGCCTTGGAACACTGAAGCTTTCTTT
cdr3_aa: CASITHRGPWNTEAFF

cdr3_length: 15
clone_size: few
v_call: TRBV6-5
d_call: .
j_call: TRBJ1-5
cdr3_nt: TGTGCCAGCAGTTACTCGAGGCAGGGGCATCAGCCCCAGCATTTT
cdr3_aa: CASSYSRQGHQPQHF

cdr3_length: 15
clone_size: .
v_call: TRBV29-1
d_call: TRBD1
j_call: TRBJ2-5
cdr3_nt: TGCAGCGTCGATGGACAGGGAGTGAGGCAAGAGACCCAGTACTTC
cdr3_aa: CSVDGQGVRQETQYF

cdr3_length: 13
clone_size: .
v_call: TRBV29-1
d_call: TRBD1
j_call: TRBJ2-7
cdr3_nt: TGCAGCGTTTCCGGGACAGGGGTCAACGAGCAGTACTTC
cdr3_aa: CSVSGTGVNEQYF

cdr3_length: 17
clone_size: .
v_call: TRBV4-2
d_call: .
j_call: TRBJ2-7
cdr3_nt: TGTGCCAGCAGCCAAGATTTCTCGGACATCGGCTCCTACGAGCAGTACTTC
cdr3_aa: CASSQDFSDIGSYEQYF

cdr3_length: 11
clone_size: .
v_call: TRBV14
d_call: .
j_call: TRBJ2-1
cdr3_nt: TGTGCCAGCAGCCATAGCGGCTTGCAGTTCTTC
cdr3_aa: CASSHSGLQFF

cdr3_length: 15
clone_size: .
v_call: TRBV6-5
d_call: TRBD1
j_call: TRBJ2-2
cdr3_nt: TGTGCCAGCAGCTTGGGACAGGCAAACACCGGGGAGCTGTTTTTT
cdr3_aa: CASSLGQANTGELFF

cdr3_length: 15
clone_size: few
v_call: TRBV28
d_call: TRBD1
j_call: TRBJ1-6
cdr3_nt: TGTGCCAGCAGGGCCGGGACAGGGTGGAATTCACCCCTCCACTTT
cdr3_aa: CASRAGTGWNSPLHF

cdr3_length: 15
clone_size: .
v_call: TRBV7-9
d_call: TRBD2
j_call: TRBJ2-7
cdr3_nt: TGTGCCAGCAGCTTCACGGCTAGCGGGATCTACGAGCAGTACTTC
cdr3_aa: CASSFTASGIYEQYF

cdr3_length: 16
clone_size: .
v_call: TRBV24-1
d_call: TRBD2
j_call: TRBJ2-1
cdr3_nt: TGTGCCACCAGTGATGCGTGGTTAGCGGGAGTTAATGAGCAGTTCTTC
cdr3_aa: CATSDAWLAGVNEQFF

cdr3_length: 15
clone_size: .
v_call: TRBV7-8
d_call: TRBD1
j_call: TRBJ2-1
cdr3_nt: TGTGCCAGCAGCCGAGACAGGGGGTCTGTAAATGAGCAGTTCTTC
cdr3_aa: CASSRDRGSVNEQFF

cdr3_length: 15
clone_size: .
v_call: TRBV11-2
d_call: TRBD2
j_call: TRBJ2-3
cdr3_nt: TGTGCCACCCGGGGACTAGCGGTTAGCACAGATACGCAGTATTTT
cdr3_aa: CATRGLAVSTDTQYF

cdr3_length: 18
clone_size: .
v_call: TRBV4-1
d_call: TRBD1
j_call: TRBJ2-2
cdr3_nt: TGCGCCAGCAGCCGGGACAGCCTCACTAGGGCTTCCACCGGGGAGCTGTTTTTT
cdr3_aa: CASSRDSLTRASTGELFF

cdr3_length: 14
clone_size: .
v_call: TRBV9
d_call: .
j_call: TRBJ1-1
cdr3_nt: TGTGCCAGCAGCTCCACCTATTCGAACACTGAAGCTTTCTTT
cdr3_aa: CASSSTYSNTEAFF

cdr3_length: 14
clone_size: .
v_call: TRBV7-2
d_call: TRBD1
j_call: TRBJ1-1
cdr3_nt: TGTGCCAGCAGCCCCTGGGCAGGGGGCACTGAAGCTTTCTTT
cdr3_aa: CASSPWAGGTEAFF

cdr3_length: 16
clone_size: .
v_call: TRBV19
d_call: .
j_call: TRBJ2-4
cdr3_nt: TGTGCCACTTCCGGGACAAAGTTTCTAGCCAAAAACATTCAGTACTTC
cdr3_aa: CATSGTKFLAKNIQYF

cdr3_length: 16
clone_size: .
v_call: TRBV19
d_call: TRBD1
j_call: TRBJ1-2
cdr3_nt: TGTGCCAGTAAACAGAGGGTCACGCAGGGGGACTATGGCTACACCTTC
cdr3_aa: CASKQRVTQGDYGYTF

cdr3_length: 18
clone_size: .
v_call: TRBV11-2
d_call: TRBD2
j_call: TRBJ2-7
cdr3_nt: TGTGCCAGCAGCGCGAAGAGGCGGCTAGCGGGAGGAACCTACGAGCAGTACTTC
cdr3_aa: CASSAKRRLAGGTYEQYF

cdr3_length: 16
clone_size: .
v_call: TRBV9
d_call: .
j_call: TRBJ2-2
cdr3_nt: TGTGCCAGCAGCGTAGGCGGGGATGCGTACACCGGGGAGCTGTTTTTT
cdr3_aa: CASSVGGDAYTGELFF

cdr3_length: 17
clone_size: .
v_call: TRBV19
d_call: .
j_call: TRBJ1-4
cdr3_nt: TGTGCCAGTAGTATAGTCGGGGGGACGGCAACTAATGAAAAACTGTTTTTT
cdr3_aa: CASSIVGGTATNEKLFF

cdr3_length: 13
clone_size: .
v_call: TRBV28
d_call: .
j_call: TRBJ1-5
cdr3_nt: TGTGCCAGCACCCTAAAGACTCTACGGCCCCAGCATTTT
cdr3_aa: CASTLKTLRPQHF

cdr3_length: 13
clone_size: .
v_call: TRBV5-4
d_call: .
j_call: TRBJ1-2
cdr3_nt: TGTGCCAGCAGCTTAACAGGCCGGCATGGCTACACCTTC
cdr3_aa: CASSLTGRHGYTF

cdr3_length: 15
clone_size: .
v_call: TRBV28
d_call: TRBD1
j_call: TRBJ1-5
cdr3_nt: TGTGCCAGCAGTTCCCCAGGCACAGGGGGCCAGCCCCAGCATTTT
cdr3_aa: CASSSPGTGGQPQHF

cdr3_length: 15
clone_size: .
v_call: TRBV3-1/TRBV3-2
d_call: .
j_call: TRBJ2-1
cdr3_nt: TGTGCCAGCAGCCAAGGGCGGCAGGGCCGGAGTAGTTCCTTCTTC
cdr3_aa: CASSQGRQGRSSSFF

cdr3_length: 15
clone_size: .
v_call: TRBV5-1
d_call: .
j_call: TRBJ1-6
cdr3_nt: TGCGCCAGCAGACGCCCAGGGGAAATGGATTCACCCCTCCACTTT
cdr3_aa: CASRRPGEMDSPLHF

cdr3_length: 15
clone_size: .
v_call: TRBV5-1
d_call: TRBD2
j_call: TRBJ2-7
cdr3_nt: TGCGCCAGCAGCTTGGATCTAGCGGACTCCTACGAGCAGTACTTC
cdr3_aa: CASSLDLADSYEQYF

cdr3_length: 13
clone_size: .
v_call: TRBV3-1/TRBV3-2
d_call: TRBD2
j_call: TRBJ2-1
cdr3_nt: TGTGCCAGCAGCCGACTAGCGGGAGGTGAGCAGTTCTTC
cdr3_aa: CASSRLAGGEQFF

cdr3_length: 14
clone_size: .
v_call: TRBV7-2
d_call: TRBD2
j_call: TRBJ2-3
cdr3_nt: TGTGCCAGCAGCTTACTAGCGGTTAAGGATACGCAGTATTTT
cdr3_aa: CASSLLAVKDTQYF

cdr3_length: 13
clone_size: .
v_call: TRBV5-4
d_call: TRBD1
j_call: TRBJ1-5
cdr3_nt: TGTGCCAGCAGTCCCGACAGGGAACAGCCCCAGCATTTT
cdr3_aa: CASSPDREQPQHF

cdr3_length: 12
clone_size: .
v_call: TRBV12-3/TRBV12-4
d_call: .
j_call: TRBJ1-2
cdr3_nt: TGTGCCAGCACCGACGACAGCCATGGCTACACCTTC
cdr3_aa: CASTDDSHGYTF

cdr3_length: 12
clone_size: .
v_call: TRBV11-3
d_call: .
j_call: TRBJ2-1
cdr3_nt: TGTGCCAGCAGCTTAGGTAGCAATGAGCAGTTCTTC
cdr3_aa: CASSLGSNEQFF

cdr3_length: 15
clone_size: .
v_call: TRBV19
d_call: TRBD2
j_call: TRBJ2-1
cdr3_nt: TGTGCCACTAACCCCGGCGGCGGGAGAGGAAGTGAGCAGTTCTTC
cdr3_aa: CATNPGGGRGSEQFF

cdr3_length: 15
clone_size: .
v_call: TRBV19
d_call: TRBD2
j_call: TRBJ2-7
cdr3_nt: TGTGCCAGTAGTATAGGGACTAGCGGGTACTACGAGCAGTACTTC
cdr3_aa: CASSIGTSGYYEQYF